These T cell receptor beta chains were read from a single sample in a study of cytomegalovirus exposure and HLA in healthy donors. The protocol was immunoSEQ multiplex PCR, while the TCRdb copy is restricted to in-frame clones and leaves out a portion. The sample contains about 70,000 clones, roughly four fifths of which appear only once. Source material: PBMCs. The receptors shown here come from a woman aged 55-70 years in good health and CMV-seropositive. Each CDR3 is given with its conserved first and last residue. Clone size, where shown, is once, few, many, or a class for clones that have expanded.

>TRBV7-2|TRBJ2-5|.
CASSSGLAGGQETQYF
>TRBV7-2|TRBJ2-7|.
CASSFERGYEQYF
>TRBV7-3|TRBJ1-4|.
CASSLLGRGNNEKLFF
>TRBV5-1|TRBJ2-7|.
CASSLGSQGAYEQYF
>TRBV28|TRBJ1-1|.
CASALSSQGWGDTEAFF
>TRBV7-2|TRBJ1-2|few
CASSLAGNYGYTF
>TRBV4-1|TRBJ2-3|.
CASSLQADTDTQYF
>TRBV6-5|TRBJ1-2|.
CASSPNRDRASCTF
>TRBV11-3|TRBJ2-1|.
CASSQGVSTSGYDNEQFF
>TRBV27|TRBJ1-2|.
CARNGTDYGYTF
>TRBV9|TRBJ1-2|.
CASSVDQQLYGYTF
>TRBV15|TRBJ2-7|.
CATSSEGLGPYEQYF
>TRBV18|TRBJ1-1|.
CASSPPNRPSTEAFF
>TRBV27|TRBJ1-1|.
CASSLSRQGTEAFF
>TRBV30|TRBJ1-2|.
CAWIRSGGYTF
>TRBV5-6|TRBJ2-5|once
CASSLGSRQETQYF
>TRBV7-9|TRBJ2-5|once
CASSGVVQETQYF
>TRBV11-2|TRBJ1-6|.
CASSLEIAGTSPLHF
>TRBV5-1|TRBJ2-1|.
CASSRDSYNEQFF
>TRBV6-5|TRBJ1-5|.
CASSYNSNQPQHF
>TRBV5-6|TRBJ1-1|.
CASSRGATEAFF
>TRBV4-2|TRBJ2-1|once
CASSQGTSGGPDEQFF
>TRBV12-5|TRBJ2-3|.
CASGLVLEQPLGDTQYF
>TRBV15|TRBJ1-2|once
CATSREFGTGGGYTF
>TRBV11-2|TRBJ2-3|.
CASSLRGGPTDTQYF
>TRBV2|TRBJ2-3|.
CASSDVGGSSTDTQYF
>TRBV6-5|TRBJ1-2|.
CATRDRGSYYGYTF
>TRBV19|TRBJ1-2|.
CATLRLTGTYGYTF
>TRBV18|TRBJ2-7|.
CASSPPGGWPYEQYF
>TRBV6-6|TRBJ1-5|.
CASAPGGGNQPQHF
>TRBV20-1|TRBJ2-5|.
CSARQETQYF
>TRBV28|TRBJ2-7|many
CASRTGSLPPYEQYF
>TRBV5-1|TRBJ1-2|.
CASSLESTGGRKGYTF
>TRBV18|TRBJ2-3|.
CASSSSSGIDTQYF
>TRBV5-4|TRBJ1-4|.
CASSWGTGPNEKLFF
>TRBV29-1|TRBJ2-4|.
CSVSDRVGNIQYF
>TRBV19|TRBJ1-2|once
CASRLRRTGDYGYTF
>TRBV25-1|TRBJ2-7|.
CASSEEDGAYEQYF
>TRBV30|TRBJ2-7|.
CAWSLNGAYEQYF
>TRBV6-6|TRBJ1-1|.
CASSSRDIGMNTEAFF
>TRBV19|TRBJ2-1|.
CASSPPGRNEQFF
>TRBV28|TRBJ1-1|.
CASSTSSTGLSEAFF
>TRBV30|TRBJ2-7|.
CASEAAESSYEQYF
>TRBV5-1|TRBJ2-7|.
CASSPSGGPYEQYF
>TRBV6-5|TRBJ1-1|once
CASSYSRRNTEAFF
>TRBV10-1|TRBJ2-7|few
CASSESTSGIYEQYF
>TRBV7-9|TRBJ2-5|.
CASSFKTGASETQYF
>TRBV6-4|TRBJ1-1|few
CASRSSGGTEAFF
>TRBV7-8|TRBJ1-5|.
CASSLALRGTDQPQHF
>TRBV6-1|TRBJ2-7|.
CASPSPGTGMYEQYF